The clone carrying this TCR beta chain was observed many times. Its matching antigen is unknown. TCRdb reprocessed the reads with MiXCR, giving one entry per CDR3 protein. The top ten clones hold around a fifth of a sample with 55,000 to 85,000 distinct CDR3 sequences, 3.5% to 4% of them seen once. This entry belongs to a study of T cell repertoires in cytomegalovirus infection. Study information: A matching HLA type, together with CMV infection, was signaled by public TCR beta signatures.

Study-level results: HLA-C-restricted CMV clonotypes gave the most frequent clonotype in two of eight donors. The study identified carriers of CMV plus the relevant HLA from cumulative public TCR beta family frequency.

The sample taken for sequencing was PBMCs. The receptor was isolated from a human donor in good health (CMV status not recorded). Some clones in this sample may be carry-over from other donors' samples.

CDR3 region: CASSRQGTDTEAFF. CDR3 nucleotides: TGTGCCAGCAGTCGCCAGGGTACCGACACTGAAGCTTTCTTT. The chain uses TRBV7-6 and TRBJ1-1; TRBD1 is a possible D gene (5 bases). V lost 6 bases to trimming and J lost 3 bases, with 14 bases between them. This CDR3 spans 14 amino acids. Germline values: CDR1 SGHVS, CDR2 FNYEAQ.